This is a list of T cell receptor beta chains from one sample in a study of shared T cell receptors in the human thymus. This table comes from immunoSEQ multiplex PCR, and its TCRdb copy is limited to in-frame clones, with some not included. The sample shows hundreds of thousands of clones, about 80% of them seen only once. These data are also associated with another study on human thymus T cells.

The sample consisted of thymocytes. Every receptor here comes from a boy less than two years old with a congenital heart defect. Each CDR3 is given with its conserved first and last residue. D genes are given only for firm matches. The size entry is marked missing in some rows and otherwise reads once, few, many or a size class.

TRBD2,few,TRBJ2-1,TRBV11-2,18,TGTGCCAGCAGCTTAGAGAACGCGACTAGCGGGAGGGCAAATGAGCAGTTCTTC,CASSLENATSGRANEQFF
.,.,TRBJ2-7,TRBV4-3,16,TGCGCCAGCAGCCACACAAGAACGGGACACTCCTACGAGCAGTACTTC,CASSHTRTGHSYEQYF
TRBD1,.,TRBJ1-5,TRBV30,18,TGTGCCTGGAGTCCCCGGGACAGAAGGATCCATAGCAATCAGCCCCAGCATTTT,CAWSPRDRRIHSNQPQHF
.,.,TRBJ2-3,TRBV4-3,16,TGCGCCAGCAGCCAAGAAAGGGAGCGGGCCACAGATACGCAGTATTTT,CASSQERERATDTQYF
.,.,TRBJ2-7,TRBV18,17,TGTGCCAGCTCACCGCCTACGGGGCAGCGGGTCTTCTACGAGCAGTACTTC,CASSPPTGQRVFYEQYF
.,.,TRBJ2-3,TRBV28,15,TGTGCCAGCAGTTTAGTAAACAGGGGCACAGATACGCAGTATTTT,CASSLVNRGTDTQYF
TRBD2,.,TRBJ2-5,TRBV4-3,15,TGCGCCAGCAGCCAAGTGGCTAGCGGCGTAATTGTCCAGTACTTC,CASSQVASGVIVQYF
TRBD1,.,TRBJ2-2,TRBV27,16,TGTGCCAGCGGCTCGAGGACAGGGCGGAACACCGGGGAGCTGTTTTTT,CASGSRTGRNTGELFF
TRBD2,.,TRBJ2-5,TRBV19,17,TGTGCCAGTAGTCCCCGTATAGCGGGAGTTGTCATAGAGACCCAGTACTTC,CASSPRIAGVVIETQYF
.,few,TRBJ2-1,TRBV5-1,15,TGCGCCAGCAGCCACAGAAGCGGATCCTACAATGAGCAGTTCTTC,CASSHRSGSYNEQFF